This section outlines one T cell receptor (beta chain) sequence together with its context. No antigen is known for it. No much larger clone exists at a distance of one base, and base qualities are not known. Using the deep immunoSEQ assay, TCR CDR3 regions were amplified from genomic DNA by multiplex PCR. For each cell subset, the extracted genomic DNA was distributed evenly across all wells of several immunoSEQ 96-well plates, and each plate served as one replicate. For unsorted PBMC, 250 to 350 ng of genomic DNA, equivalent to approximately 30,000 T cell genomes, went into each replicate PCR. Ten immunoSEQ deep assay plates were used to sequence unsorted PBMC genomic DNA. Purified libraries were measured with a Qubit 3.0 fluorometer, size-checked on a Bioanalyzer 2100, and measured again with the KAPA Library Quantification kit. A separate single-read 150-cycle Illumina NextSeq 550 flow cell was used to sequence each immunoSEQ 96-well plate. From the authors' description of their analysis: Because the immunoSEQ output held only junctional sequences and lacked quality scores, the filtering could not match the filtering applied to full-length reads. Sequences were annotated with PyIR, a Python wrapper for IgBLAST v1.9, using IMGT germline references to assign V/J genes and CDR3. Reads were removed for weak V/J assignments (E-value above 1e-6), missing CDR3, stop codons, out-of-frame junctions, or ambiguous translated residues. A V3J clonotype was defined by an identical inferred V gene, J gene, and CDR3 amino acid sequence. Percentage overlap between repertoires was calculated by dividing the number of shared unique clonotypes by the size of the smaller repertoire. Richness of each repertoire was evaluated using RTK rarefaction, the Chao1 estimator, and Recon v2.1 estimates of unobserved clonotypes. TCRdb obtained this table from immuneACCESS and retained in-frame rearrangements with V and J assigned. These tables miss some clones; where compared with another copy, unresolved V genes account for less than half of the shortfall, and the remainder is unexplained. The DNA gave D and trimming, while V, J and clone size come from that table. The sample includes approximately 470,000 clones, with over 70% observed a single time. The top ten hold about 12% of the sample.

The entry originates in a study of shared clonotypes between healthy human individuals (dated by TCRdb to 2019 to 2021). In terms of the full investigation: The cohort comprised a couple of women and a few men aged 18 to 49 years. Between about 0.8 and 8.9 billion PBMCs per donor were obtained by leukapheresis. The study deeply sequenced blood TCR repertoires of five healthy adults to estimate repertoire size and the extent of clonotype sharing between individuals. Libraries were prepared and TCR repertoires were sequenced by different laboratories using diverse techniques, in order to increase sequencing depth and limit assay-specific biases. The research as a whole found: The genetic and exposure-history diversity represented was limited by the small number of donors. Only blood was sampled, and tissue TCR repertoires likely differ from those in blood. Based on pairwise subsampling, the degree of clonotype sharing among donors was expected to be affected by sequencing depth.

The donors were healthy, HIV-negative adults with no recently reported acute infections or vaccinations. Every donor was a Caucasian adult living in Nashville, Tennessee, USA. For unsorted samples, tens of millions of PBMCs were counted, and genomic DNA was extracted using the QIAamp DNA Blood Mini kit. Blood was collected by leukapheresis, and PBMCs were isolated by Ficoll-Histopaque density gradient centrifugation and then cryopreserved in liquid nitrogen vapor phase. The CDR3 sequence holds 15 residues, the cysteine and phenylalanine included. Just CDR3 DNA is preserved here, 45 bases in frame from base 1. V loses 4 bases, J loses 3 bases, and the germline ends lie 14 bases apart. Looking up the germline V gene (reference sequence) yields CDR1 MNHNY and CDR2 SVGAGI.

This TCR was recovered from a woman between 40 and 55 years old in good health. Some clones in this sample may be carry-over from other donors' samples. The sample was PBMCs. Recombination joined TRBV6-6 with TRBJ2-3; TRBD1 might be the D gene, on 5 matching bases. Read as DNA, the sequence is TGTGCCAGCAGTTCCCACTCCGACAGAACAGATACGCAGTATTTT. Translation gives CASSSHSDRTDTQYF.